Shown below are 32 T cell receptor beta chains from a single sample sequenced in a study of blood T cell repertoires in COVID-19. Produced via immunoSEQ multiplex PCR; TCRdb's table is partial and in-frame only. In the table there are under 200,000 clones, roughly 82% of which are singletons. The sequenced sample was PBMCs or T cells enriched from blood (not recorded which). Every receptor here comes from a woman between 55 and 75 years old with acute COVID-19.

The chain is built from TRBV3-1 (or the pseudogene TRBV3-2) and TRBJ1-1; D may be TRBD1 (5 bases). Trimming removed 5 bases from V and 0 bases from J, with 13 bases in between. Germline V lookup: CDR1 LGHDT, CDR2 YNNKEL (reference sequence). The CDR3 runs 15 residues. CDR3 sequence reads: CASSSGSGLNTEAFF. CDR3 DNA: TGTGCCAGCAGCTCAGGGTCGGGTCTGAACACTGAAGCTTTCTTT.

This clone is classed as medium-sized (0.01 to 0.1%). The genes are TRBV2 and TRBJ2-1, with 8 positions matching TRBD1. CDR3 length: 14 residues. CDR1 is SNHLY, CDR2 FYNNEI, per germline. Germline trimming cut 3 bases from V and 8 bases from J; bases unmatched to any gene: 6. CDR3 amino acids: CASSDRGRRDEQFF. The CDR3 nucleotides read TGTGCCAGCAGTGACAGGGGGCGTAGGGATGAGCAGTTCTTC.

The chain has TRBV11-2 and TRBJ2-5, with 7 bases matching TRBD1. This CDR3 has 15 residues. Losses at the gene ends were 4 bases for V and 3 bases for J; bases not matched to a gene: 8. Germline V gene sequence: CDR1 SGHAT, CDR2 FQNNGV. DNA of the CDR3: TGTGCCAGCAGCTCTTGGGACAGAGCAAAAGAGACCCAGTACTTC. Translating it yields CASSSWDRAKETQYF.

V gene TRBV3-1 (or the pseudogene TRBV3-2) combines with J gene TRBJ2-3, with 11 bases aligning to TRBD2. V was clipped by 1 base and J by 0 bases; unmatched bases: 3. The CDR3 loop spans 17 amino acids. The V gene's germline CDR1 is LGHDT and CDR2 YNNKEL (reference sequence). DNA for the CDR3: TGTGCCAGCAGCCAAGTCGGGACTAGCGGAAGCACAGATACGCAGTATTTT. Translated: CASSQVGTSGSTDTQYF.

The chain has TRBV28 and TRBJ2-2; unclear D gene. The ends were cut back, 8 bases at V and 2 bases at J, with 18 bases in the middle. The CDR3 is made up of 16 amino acids. Germline CDR1 and CDR2: MDHEN and SYDVKM. The CDR3 DNA reads TGTGCCAGCCGAAGACCCCCCGAGGTTAACACCGGGGAGCTGTTTTTT. This gives the protein CASRRPPEVNTGELFF.

This sequence joins TRBV7-2 and TRBJ1-5; tentatively, D is TRBD1 (6 bases). The CDR3 contains 15 residues. V lost 2 bases and J lost 7, with 15 bases in between. From germline, CDR1 is SGHTA and CDR2 FQGNSA. DNA of the CDR3: TGTGCCAGCAGCTTACCAGCGGGGGCGGACCAGCCCCAGCATTTT. Translation: CASSLPAGADQPQHF.

This clone was counted only a few times. The chain uses TRBV7-2 and TRBJ1-5; D unclear. Germline CDR1 and CDR2: SGHTA and FQGNSA. Trimming cost V 5 bases and J 7 bases, with 9 bases left between them. The CDR3 has 12 residues. The CDR3 bases are TGTGCCAGCAGCCCCACCGGGCAGCCCCAGCATTTT. As protein: CASSPTGQPQHF.

CDR3 DNA sequence: TGTGCCAGCAGCTTAACGGTCCAAGAGACCCAGTACTTC. Residues: CASSLTVQETQYF. V and J are TRBV7-2 and TRBJ2-5; D call uncertain. Trimming left V 2 bases short and J 1 base short, with 5 bases between. The CDR3 has 13 amino acids. CDR1 and CDR2 from the germline V gene are SGHTA and FQGNSA.

Regarding this clone: The junction departs from germline at one end; a sequencing error may be responsible. This chain joins TRBV4-3 and TRBJ2-2; the D gene is possibly TRBD2 (6 bases). CDR1 and CDR2 (germline): LGHNA, YSLEER. The CDR3 has 16 residues. CDR3 coding DNA: TGCGCCAGCAGCCCTAACGGAGGGGCGAACGCCGGGGAGCTGTTTTTT. Its translation: CASSPNGGANAGELFF.

J is TRBJ1-4 and V is TRBV14; TRBD1 matches 9 bases. The CDR3 runs 15 residues. Germline V lookup: CDR1 SGHDN, CDR2 FVKESK. V shed 5 bases, J shed 7 bases, and the junction held 8 bases outside the gene matches. The DNA of the CDR3 is TGTGCCAGCAGCGGGGACAGGGATGGGGTTGAAAAACTGTTTTTT. Translation: CASSGDRDGVEKLFF.

The rearrangement uses TRBV11-2 and TRBJ1-3; 7 bases fit TRBD1. The CDR3 is 15 residues long. Germline loops: CDR1 SGHAT, CDR2 FQNNGV. Trimming removed 4 bases from V and 4 bases from J; junction bases left unmatched: 7. The CDR3 is CASSSPGQTGNTIYF. In nucleotides, the CDR3 is TGTGCCAGCAGCTCCCCGGGACAGACCGGAAACACCATATATTTT.

The CDR3 DNA reads TGTGCCAGCTCAGGCCCGCAGGAGGGAAGCAATCAGCCCCAGCATTTT. Translating it yields CASSGPQEGSNQPQHF. This chain links TRBV18 with TRBJ1-5; D unclear. V was trimmed by 5 bases and J by 1 base, leaving 15 bases between them. Germline CDR1 is KGHSH and CDR2 is LQKENI. The CDR3 is 16 residues long.

The chain recombines TRBV7-6 with TRBJ2-3, with a possible D match to TRBD1 (5 bases). Germline-derived CDR1 and CDR2 are SGHVS and FNYEAQ. Trimming took off 5 bases at V and 2 bases at J, with 8 bases between the two ends. The CDR3 is 13 residues long. The CDR3 bases are TGTGCCAGCAGCGGACATCACACAGATACGCAGTATTTT. It translates to CASSGHHTDTQYF. Drawing the rest from reference TRBV7-6 and TRBJ2-3, the complete variable domain is GAGVSQSPRYKVTKRGQDVALRCDPISGHVSLYWYRQALGQGPEFLTYFNYEAQQDKSGLPNDRFSAERPEGSISTLTIQRTEQRDSAMYRCASSGHHTDTQYFGPGTRLTVL.

This chain uses TRBV9 with TRBJ2-7, with TRBD1 matching 9 bases. Losses at the gene ends were 4 bases for V and 2 bases for J; bases not matched to a gene: 4. Per the germline V gene, CDR1 is SGDLS and CDR2 is YYNGEE. The CDR3 covers 14 residues. Here the CDR3 reads CASSPGQGPYEQYF. The CDR3 DNA is TGTGCCAGCAGCCCCGGACAGGGGCCCTACGAGCAGTACTTC.

The chain couples TRBV6-2 or TRBV6-3 to TRBJ1-2; D not certain. CDR3 length equals 15 residues. Trimming left V 2 bases short and J 4 bases short, with 14 bases between. Germline values: CDR1 MNHEY, CDR2 SVGEGT. The chain's CDR3 is CASSYRTSPVYGYTF. DNA of the CDR3: TGTGCCAGCAGTTACCGTACCTCCCCAGTCTATGGCTACACCTTC.

J is TRBJ2-7 and V is TRBV6-5; perhaps TRBD2 as D (6 bases). This CDR3 contains 13 residues. Germline CDR1 is MNHEY and CDR2 is SVGAGI. Trimming stripped 6 bases from V and 7 bases from J, with 16 bases between. The CDR3 loop reads CASSRGLGGEQYV. The CDR3 nucleotides are TGTGCCAGCAGCCGCGGCCTTGGAGGGGAGCAGTACGTC.

The rearrangement joins TRBV5-1 to TRBJ2-7; D not certain. Trimming cost V 4 bases and J 0 bases, with 5 bases left between them. CDR1 and CDR2 (germline): SGHRS, YFSETQ. CDR3 length: 12 amino acids. The CDR3 region is CASSPSSYEQYF. The CDR3 coding sequence is TGCGCCAGCAGCCCGAGCTCCTACGAGCAGTACTTC.

The chain is built from TRBV6-2 or TRBV6-3 and TRBJ1-5; D is perhaps TRBD1 (6 bases). The CDR3 extends over 17 amino acids. Looked up from germline, CDR1 is MNHEY and CDR2 is SVGEGT. The ends were cut back, 3 bases at V and 1 base at J, with 16 bases in the middle. The CDR3 coding sequence is TGTGCCAGCAGTTATAACAGGGAATTAGGGAGCAATCAGCCCCAGCATTTT. It encodes CASSYNRELGSNQPQHF.

The table lists this clone with a count of one. The rearrangement uses TRBV19 and TRBJ2-5, with a possible D match to TRBD1 (7 bases). This CDR3 comprises 14 residues. V was trimmed by 5 bases and J by 5 bases, leaving 15 bases between them. CDR1 is LNHDA and CDR2 is SQIVND in the germline V gene (reference sequence). The CDR3 bases are TGTGCCAGTAGTGCCAGGGGGGAAGGGGAGACCCAGTACTTC. It specifies CASSARGEGETQYF.

This clone showed up just a few times. The gene calls are TRBV23-1 and TRBJ2-7, with D tentatively TRBD2 (6 bases). TRBV23-1 falls under the ORF class, with uncertain function. V dropped 3 bases and J dropped 4 bases, with 13 bases sitting between them. This CDR3 comprises 14 residues. The CDR3 coding sequence is TGCGCCAGCAGTCACGGGGGAGTAGTTTACGAGCAGTACTTC. This gives the protein CASSHGGVVYEQYF.

The chain couples TRBV14 to TRBJ1-2; the match to TRBD1 covers 9 bases. CDR1 and CDR2 (germline): SGHDN, FVKESK. After removal of 2 bases from V and 0 bases from J, the junction contained 10 bases not matched to a gene. CDR3 length: 18 residues. The CDR3 loop is CASSQRLGQGSSNYGYTF. In DNA form, the CDR3 reads TGTGCCAGCAGCCAACGGTTGGGACAGGGAAGCTCTAACTATGGCTACACCTTC.

The chain has TRBV10-1 and TRBJ2-1; tentative D call: TRBD1 (5 bases). The germline V gene has CDR1 WNHNN and CDR2 SYGVQD (reference sequence). V was trimmed by 2 bases and J by 3 bases, leaving 11 bases between them. The CDR3 length is 15 residues. CDR3 in DNA: TGCGCCAGCAGTGAGGCTAGGGGCAACTACAATGAGCAGTTCTTC. Translated, it gives CASSEARGNYNEQFF.

This chain uses TRBV5-1 with TRBJ1-4; D might be TRBD1 (6 bases). Looked up from germline, CDR1 is SGHRS and CDR2 is YFSETQ. The CDR3 is 14 amino acids. Trimming cost V 1 base and J 5 bases, with 9 bases left between them. CDR3 bases: TGCGCCAGCAGCTTGTGGCAGGGGAATGAAAAACTGTTTTTT. Its protein product is CASSLWQGNEKLFF.

The CDR3 DNA follows: TGTGCCAGCAGCTTGCCCAGGGTAGCCAAAAACATTCAGTACTTC. Protein: CASSLPRVAKNIQYF. V is TRBV5-6 and J is TRBJ2-4; the D gene is possibly TRBD1 (5 bases). The germline V gene encodes CDR1 SGHDT and CDR2 YYEEEE. Trimming removed 1 base from V and 0 bases from J, with 8 bases in between. This CDR3 is 15 amino acids long.

V gene TRBV7-2 combines with J gene TRBJ2-3; possible D gene TRBD1, 5 bases. Germline V gene data show CDR1 as SGHTA and CDR2 as FQGNSA. The CDR3 length is 15 residues. V was trimmed by 1 base and J by 1 base, leaving 9 bases between them. The CDR3 sequence: CASSLGGYRTDTQYF. In nucleotides, the CDR3 is TGTGCCAGCAGCTTAGGGGGCTACCGCACAGATACGCAGTATTTT.

This clone appeared once. The V gene is TRBV10-1, the J gene TRBJ2-2; possibly TRBD1 for D (5 bases). This CDR3 is built from 13 residues. Trimming stripped 6 bases from V and 5 bases from J, with 10 bases between. Looked up from germline, CDR1 is WNHNN and CDR2 is SYGVQD (reference sequence). The CDR3 DNA reads as TGCGCCAGCAGCAAGACAGTTACCGGGGAGCTGTTTTTT. Amino acid sequence: CASSKTVTGELFF.

The J gene is TRBJ2-1, the V gene TRBV4-2, with 14 nucleotides matching TRBD2. Trimming at V came to 3 bases and at J to 9 bases, leaving 10 bases not matched to a gene. There are 17 residues in the CDR3. Germline CDR1 is LGHNA and CDR2 is YNFKEQ. CDR3 region: CASSHPRLAGGPGEQFF. The DNA of the CDR3 is TGTGCCAGCAGCCATCCCCGACTAGCGGGAGGGCCAGGTGAGCAGTTCTTC.

The chain is built from TRBV29-1 and TRBJ2-3, with D possibly matching TRBD1 (5 bases). Trimming cost V 5 bases and J 0 bases, with 9 bases left between them. In germline, CDR1 is SQVTM, CDR2 ANQGSEA. This CDR3 spans 13 amino acids. The CDR3 loop is CSVLGLSTDTQYF. CDR3 coding DNA: TGCAGCGTTTTGGGGCTTAGCACAGATACGCAGTATTTT.

The chain recombines TRBV6-5 with TRBJ2-7; 9 bases align to TRBD2. The CDR3 totals 15 residues. CDR1 is MNHEY and CDR2 is SVGAGI in the germline V gene. The J segment lost 1 base and the V segment lost 2 bases, leaving 3 bases of the junction unmatched. The DNA of the CDR3 is TGTGCCAGCAGTTACGCGACTAGCGGTTCCTACGAGCAGTACGTC. This gives the protein CASSYATSGSYEQYV.

The V gene is TRBV6-2 or TRBV6-3, the J gene TRBJ1-1, with no clear D. CDR1 MNHEY and CDR2 SVGEGT come from the germline V gene. V was cut by 5 bases and J by 1 base, with 5 bases left in between. The CDR3 covers 12 residues. DNA for the CDR3: TGTGCCAGCAGTGTCGGGAACACTGAAGCTTTCTTT. It specifies CASSVGNTEAFF.

This chain joins TRBV6-2 or TRBV6-3 and TRBJ1-2; 7 nucleotides agree with TRBD1. Trimming cost V 2 bases and J 4 bases; bases outside gene matches: 4. CDR1 is MNHEY and CDR2 is SVGEGT in the germline V gene. This CDR3 contains 14 residues. The CDR3 here is CASSYRQGTYGYTF. Here the CDR3 DNA reads TGTGCCAGCAGTTACCGACAGGGAACCTATGGCTACACCTTC.

This clone was recorded only once. This sequence joins TRBV5-6 and TRBJ1-4, with 9 bases that match TRBD1. This CDR3 is 15 amino acids long. In germline, CDR1 is SGHDT, CDR2 YYEEEE. Germline trimming cut 4 bases from V and 6 bases from J; bases unmatched to any gene: 7. CDR3 protein: CASSLDRGVHEKLFF. The CDR3 nucleotides read TGTGCCAGCAGCCTGGACAGGGGAGTTCATGAAAAACTGTTTTTT.